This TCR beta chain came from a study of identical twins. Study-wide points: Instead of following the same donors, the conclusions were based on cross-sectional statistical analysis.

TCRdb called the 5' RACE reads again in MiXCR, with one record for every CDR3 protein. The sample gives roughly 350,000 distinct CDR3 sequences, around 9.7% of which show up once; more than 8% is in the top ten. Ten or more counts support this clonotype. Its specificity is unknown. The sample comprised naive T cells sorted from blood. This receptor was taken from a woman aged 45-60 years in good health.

This CDR3 reads CASSLAQPSWSTYNEQFF. DNA for the CDR3: TGTGCCAGCAGCTTAGCGCAGCCTAGCTGGAGCACCTACAATGAGCAGTTCTTC. The genes are TRBV7-8 and TRBJ2-1, with D possibly TRBD2 on 5 matching bases. Germline V gene lookup returns CDR1 SGHVS and CDR2 FQNEAQ. V lost 0 bases and J 2 bases, leaving 17 bases between the germline ends. The CDR3 extends over 18 amino acids.